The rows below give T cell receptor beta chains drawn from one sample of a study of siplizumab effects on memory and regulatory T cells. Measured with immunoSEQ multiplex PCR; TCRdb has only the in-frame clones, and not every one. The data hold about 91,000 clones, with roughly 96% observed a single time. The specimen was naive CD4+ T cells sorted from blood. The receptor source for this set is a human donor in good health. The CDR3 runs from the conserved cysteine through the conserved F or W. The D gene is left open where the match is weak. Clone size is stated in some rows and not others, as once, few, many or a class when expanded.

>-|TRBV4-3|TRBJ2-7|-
TGCGCCAGCAGCGCCCAGTTAAGCTCCTACGAGCAGTACTTC
CASSAQLSSYEQYF
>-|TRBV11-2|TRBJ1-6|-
TGTGCCAGCAGGCAAAGCGGGGCGCCTAGTGCCTCACCCCTCCACTTT
CASRQSGAPSASPLHF
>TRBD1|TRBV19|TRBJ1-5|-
TGTGCCAGTAGTGTAGGGACAGGGGGCCGTCAGCCCCAGCATTTT
CASSVGTGGRQPQHF
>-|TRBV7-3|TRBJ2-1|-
TGTGCCAGCAGCCCACAGGGTGTGGGTGAGCAGTTCTTC
CASSPQGVGEQFF
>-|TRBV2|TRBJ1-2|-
TGTGCCAGCAGGGAACTACCCCCCGTGGGTGGCTACACCTTC
CASRELPPVGGYTF
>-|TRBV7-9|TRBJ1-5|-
TGTGCCAGCAGCTTAGGGACGGATAGCAATCAGCCCCAGCATTTT
CASSLGTDSNQPQHF
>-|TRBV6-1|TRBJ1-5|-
TGTGCCAGCAGTGAAGGATGGCATAGCAATCAGCCCCAGCATTTT
CASSEGWHSNQPQHF
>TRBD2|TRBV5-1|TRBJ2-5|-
TGCGCCAGCAGCTTGGGCTGGACTAGCGGGGGGGCTCAAGAGACCCAGTACTTC
CASSLGWTSGGAQETQYF
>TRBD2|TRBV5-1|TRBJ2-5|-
TGCGCCAGCAGCTCTCGGGGGGGCGAGACCCAGTACTTC
CASSSRGGETQYF
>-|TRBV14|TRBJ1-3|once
TGTGCCAGCAGCGGGGGTTCTGGAAACACCATATATTTT
CASSGGSGNTIYF
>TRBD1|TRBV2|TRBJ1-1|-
TGTGCCAGAGGGGGCGCATCCTCTAACACTGAAGCTTTCTTT
CARGGASSNTEAFF
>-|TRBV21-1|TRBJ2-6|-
TGTGCCAGCAGCAAAGTCGAATTCTCTGGGGCCAACGTCCTGACTTTC
CASSKVEFSGANVLTF
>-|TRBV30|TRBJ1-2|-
TGTGCCTGGAGTGTAAATCCCCCAGGGTTGGGCTACACCTTC
CAWSVNPPGLGYTF
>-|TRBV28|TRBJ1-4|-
TGTGCCAGCAGTTTGTGGACAATCCGAGGGGAAAAACTGTTTTTT
CASSLWTIRGEKLFF
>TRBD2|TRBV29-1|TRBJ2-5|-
TGCAGCGTTGGACCGGGGGGGCTTGAGACCCAGTACTTC
CSVGPGGLETQYF
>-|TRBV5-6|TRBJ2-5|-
TGTGCCAGCAGCTTGGGGGTTGAGACCCAGTACTTC
CASSLGVETQYF
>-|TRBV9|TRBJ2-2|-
TGTGCCAGCAGGCCTGGACAGAACACCGGGGAGCTGTTTTTT
CASRPGQNTGELFF
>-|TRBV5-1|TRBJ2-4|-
TGCGCCAGCAGCTTGGGTGACTCCAAAAACATTCAGTACTTC
CASSLGDSKNIQYF
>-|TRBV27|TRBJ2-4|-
TGTGCCAGCGGAACTACTAGTTTAGCCAAAAACATTCAGTACTTC
CASGTTSLAKNIQYF
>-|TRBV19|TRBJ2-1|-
TGTGCCAGTACTAACCCCTCAAGGAGCTCCTACAATGAGCAGTTCTTC
CASTNPSRSSYNEQFF
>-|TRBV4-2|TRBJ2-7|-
TGTGCCAGCAGCCGCCGAATTGGGGGAGAGGACGAGCAGTACTTC
CASSRRIGGEDEQYF
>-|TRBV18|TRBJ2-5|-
TGTGCCAGCTCACCTCAAGAGACCCAGTACTTC
CASSPQETQYF
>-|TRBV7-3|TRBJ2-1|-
TGTGCCAGCAGTTACTGTTTAGCGGAATGTTACAATGAGCAGTTCTTC
CASSYCLAECYNEQFF
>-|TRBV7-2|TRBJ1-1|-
TGTGCCAGCAGCTTTACAAGCCGGAACACTGAAGCTTTCTTT
CASSFTSRNTEAFF
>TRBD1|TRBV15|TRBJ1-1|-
TGTGCCCCACCAGGCAGGGGGTACACTGAAGCTTTCTTT
CAPPGRGYTEAFF
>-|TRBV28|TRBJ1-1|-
TGTGCCAGCAGTTTATCGGGGGGAGGGGCGAACACTGAAGCTTTCTTT
CASSLSGGGANTEAFF
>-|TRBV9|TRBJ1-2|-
TGTGCCAGCAGCGTCGGACCGGGTGGCTACACCTTC
CASSVGPGGYTF
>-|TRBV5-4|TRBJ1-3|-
TGTGCCAGCAGCTTGGCATCCAAAGGGGGGGCTGGAAACACCATATATTTT
CASSLASKGGAGNTIYF
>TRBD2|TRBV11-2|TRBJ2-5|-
TGTGCCAGCGTATACACCAGCGGGGGAGAGACCCAGTACTTC
CASVYTSGGETQYF
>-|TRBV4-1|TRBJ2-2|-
TGCGCCAGCAGCCAAGAAACATACAGAAGTTACACCGGGGAGCTGTTTTTT
CASSQETYRSYTGELFF
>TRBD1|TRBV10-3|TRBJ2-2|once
TGTGCCATCAGCCCCGATACCGGGACAGGGGGTCACGGGGAGCTGTTTTTT
CAISPDTGTGGHGELFF
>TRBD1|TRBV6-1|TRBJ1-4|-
TGTGCCAGCAGTGGCGACAGGGGAGCAACTAATGAAAAACTGTTTTTT
CASSGDRGATNEKLFF
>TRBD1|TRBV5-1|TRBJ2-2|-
TGCGCCAGCAGCCACGCCGGGACAGTAGACACCGGGGAGCTGTTTTTT
CASSHAGTVDTGELFF
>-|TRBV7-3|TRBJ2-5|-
TGTGCCAGCAGCTTAGGGCTAGCCGGGACCCAGTACTTC
CASSLGLAGTQYF
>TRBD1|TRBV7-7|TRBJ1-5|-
TGTGCCACCTCTTTAGTCCCGGGACAGGGGGCGGCGAGCAATCAGCCCCAGCATTTT
CATSLVPGQGAASNQPQHF
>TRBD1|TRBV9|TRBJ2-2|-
TGTGCCAGCAGCCGGGGACAGTCGAACACCGGGGAGCTGTTTTTT
CASSRGQSNTGELFF
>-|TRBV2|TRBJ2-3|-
TGTGCCAGCAGTGAAGCTCTGACGGATACGCAGTATTTT
CASSEALTDTQYF
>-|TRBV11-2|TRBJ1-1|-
TGTGCCAGCAGCTGGCCTGGGGCGTCGGGAACTGAAGCTTTCTTT
CASSWPGASGTEAFF
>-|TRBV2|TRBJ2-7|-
TGTGCCAGCAGTGGGCGGCTCGGGGACACCTCCTACGAGCAGTACTTC
CASSGRLGDTSYEQYF
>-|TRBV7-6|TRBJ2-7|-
TGTGCCAGCAGCTTTGGACGTGGAGGGCAGCAGTACTTC
CASSFGRGGQQYF
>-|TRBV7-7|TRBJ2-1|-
TGTGCCAGCAGCTGGACGCGGTCGGGTGAGCAGTTCTTC
CASSWTRSGEQFF
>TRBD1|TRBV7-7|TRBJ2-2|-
TGTGCCAGCTTGGGACAGGGGGGAACCGGGGAGCTGTTTTTT
CASLGQGGTGELFF
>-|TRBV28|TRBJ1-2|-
TGTGCCAGCAGTCTAGGACAGTATGGCTACACCTTC
CASSLGQYGYTF
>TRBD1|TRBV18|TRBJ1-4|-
TGTGCCAGCTCACGGGACAGTGGGGAAAAACTGTTTTTT
CASSRDSGEKLFF
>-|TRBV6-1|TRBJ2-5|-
TGTGCCAGCAGTGACACGACTCAAGAGACCCAGTACTTC
CASSDTTQETQYF
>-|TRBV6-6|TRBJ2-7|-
TGTGCCAGCACCGTACCGCCATTAACCGAGCAGTACTTC
CASTVPPLTEQYF
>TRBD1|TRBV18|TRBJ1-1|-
TGTGCCAGCTCACCGAGCCAGGGGGAACGGGATGAAGCTTTCTTT
CASSPSQGERDEAFF
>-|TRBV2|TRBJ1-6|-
TGTGCCAGCAGCTCCGTTGATACAGGGCGGAATTCACCCCTCCACTTT
CASSSVDTGRNSPLHF
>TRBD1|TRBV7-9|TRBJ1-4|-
TGTGCCAGCAGTTATTCCGGGACAGGGCCAGAAAAACTGTTTTTT
CASSYSGTGPEKLFF
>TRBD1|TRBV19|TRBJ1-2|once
TGTGCCAGTGCCCGGACAGGGGCTAACTATGGCTACACCTTC
CASARTGANYGYTF
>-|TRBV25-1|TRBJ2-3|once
TGTGCCAGCAGTGACCCCATTGGTTCAGATACGCAGTATTTT
CASSDPIGSDTQYF
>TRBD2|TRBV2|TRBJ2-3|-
TGTGCCAGCTGGGGGGGCGAGGAACTAGCGGCGACTAGCACAGATACGCAGTATTTT
CASWGGEELAATSTDTQYF
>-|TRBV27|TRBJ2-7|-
TGTGCCAGCAGTCCCCGGGACACCAGCTCCTACGAGCAGTACTTC
CASSPRDTSSYEQYF
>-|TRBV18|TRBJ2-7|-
TGTGCCAGCTCACCAGACATTAGCTCCTACGAGCAGTACTTC
CASSPDISSYEQYF
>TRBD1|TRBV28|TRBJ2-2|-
TGTGCCAGCAGTTTAGCCCAACAGGGGGCCCGCTTCACCGGGGAGCTGTTTTTT
CASSLAQQGARFTGELFF